These T cell receptor beta chains were read from a single sample in a study of vaccination effects on CD4 cells after COVID-19. For these receptors, no antigen is known. Generated by immunoSEQ multiplex PCR, the TCRdb table keeps only in-frame clones and is missing some. In the table there are 45,000 to 65,000 clones, over 80% of which are singletons. The sample in question was CD4+ T cells from PBMCs cultured with HCoV-229E spike peptides, obtained before COVID-19 vaccination. These receptors were collected from a human donor who received a COVID-19 vaccine. The CDR3 runs from the conserved cysteine through the conserved F or W. The D gene is left open where the match is weak. For some rows the clone size is stated as once, few or many, or as a class when expanded; others skip it.

- TRBJ1-6 - TRBV7-9 TGTGCCAGCAGCTTACCGGGGGCGGTTAATTCACCCCTCCACTTT CASSLPGAVNSPLHF
- TRBJ1-2 - TRBV7-9 TGTGCCAGCAGCGCAATGGTCGTAAGGGTGGGAGGCTACACCTTC CASSAMVVRVGGYTF
- TRBJ1-1 once TRBV28 TGTGCCAGCAGTTTTACCCCTGGATCGCAGGTGAGAATGAACACTGAAGCTTTCTTT CASSFTPGSQVRMNTEAFF
TRBD2 TRBJ2-3 - TRBV5-1 TGCGCCAGCAGCTTGGCAGCGGGGGGACTTGGGGATACGCAGTATTTT CASSLAAGGLGDTQYF
- TRBJ2-1 few TRBV7-3 TGTGCCAGCAGCACCAGGGAAAATGAGCAGTTCTTC CASSTRENEQFF
- TRBJ1-4 - TRBV7-9 TGTGCCAGCAGCTTAGGAGGGCTTGGTGGTGAAAAACTGTTTTTT CASSLGGLGGEKLFF
TRBD2 TRBJ2-1 - TRBV24-1 TGTGCCACCAGTGACCCGAGCGGGGGGGGGTCCTACAATGAGCAGTTCTTC CATSDPSGGGSYNEQFF
- TRBJ1-2 - TRBV5-4 TGTGCCAGCAGAGGCAGCCTAGCTAACTATGGCTACACCTTC CASRGSLANYGYTF
- TRBJ1-2 - TRBV6-5 TGTGCCTCTATAGGGCAGCCCTATGGCTACACCTTC CASIGQPYGYTF
- TRBJ2-5 - TRBV5-1 TGCGCCAGCAGCCCCAGAGAGGGGGCGGGGGAGACCCAGTACTTC CASSPREGAGETQYF
- TRBJ2-6 - TRBV7-9 TGTGCCAGCACCTGGAACCGACACTTCAGCTCTGGGGCCAACGTCCTGACTTTC CASTWNRHFSSGANVLTF
- TRBJ2-5 - TRBV7-3 TGTGCCAGCAGCCCCCGGGTAACCCAGTACTTC CASSPRVTQYF
- TRBJ1-2 - TRBV2 TGTGCCAGCAGACCAAGGGAGTCGTATGGCTACACCTTC CASRPRESYGYTF
TRBD1 TRBJ2-2 - TRBV4-2 TGTGCCAGCAGCCAAGGAGGGACAGGGGACACCGGGGAGCTGTTTTTT CASSQGGTGDTGELFF
- TRBJ1-2 - TRBV7-3 TGTGCCAGCAGCCCGGGACCGGGAGAAGATGGCTACACCTTC CASSPGPGEDGYTF